These T cell receptor beta chains were read from a single sample in a study of T cells in Graves' hyperthyroidism and ophthalmopathy. One entry per CDR3 protein results from TCRdb running MiXCR on the multiplex PCR reads. The sample has 400,000 or so distinct CDR3 sequences, roughly 15% seen once. Specimen: blood. The source of these receptors is a woman aged 55-75 years with Graves' ophthalmopathy. The CDR3 runs from the conserved cysteine through the conserved F or W. The order of the fields is clone size, D gene, V gene, J gene, CDR3 DNA, CDR3 protein. D genes are given only for firm matches. Expanded clones are given a class, and other clones once, few, many or no size at all.

clone size: .; D gene: TRBD1; V gene: TRBV28; J gene: TRBJ1-6; CDR3 DNA: TGTGCCAGCAGGAAACAGGGGCCGGGGTCACCCCTCCACTTT; CDR3 protein: CASRKQGPGSPLHF
clone size: .; D gene: .; V gene: TRBV20-1; J gene: TRBJ2-5; CDR3 DNA: TGCAGTGCCATGGTTGGGGAGACCCAGTACTTC; CDR3 protein: CSAMVGETQYF
clone size: many; D gene: .; V gene: TRBV5-1; J gene: TRBJ2-1; CDR3 DNA: TGCGCCAGCAGCTTGGGGGCGGATGAGCAGTTCTTC; CDR3 protein: CASSLGADEQFF
clone size: many; D gene: .; V gene: TRBV10-3; J gene: TRBJ2-4; CDR3 DNA: TGTGCCATCAGTGATAGAGAGGGGGAGGACATTCAGTACTTC; CDR3 protein: CAISDREGEDIQYF
clone size: many; D gene: TRBD1; V gene: TRBV12-3/TRBV12-4; J gene: TRBJ2-7; CDR3 DNA: TGTGCCAGTACGACAGGGGGCCTTTCCTACGAGCAGTACTTC; CDR3 protein: CASTTGGLSYEQYF
clone size: .; D gene: TRBD2; V gene: TRBV19; J gene: TRBJ2-6; CDR3 DNA: TGTGCCAGTAGTCCCCGGGGGGGGATCTCTGGGGCCAACGTCCTGACTTTC; CDR3 protein: CASSPRGGISGANVLTF
clone size: many; D gene: TRBD1; V gene: TRBV7-2; J gene: TRBJ2-7; CDR3 DNA: TGTGCCAGCAGCCTAGGGGGCGGGCTGATCTACGAGCAGTACTTC; CDR3 protein: CASSLGGGLIYEQYF
clone size: few; D gene: .; V gene: TRBV4-2; J gene: TRBJ1-1; CDR3 DNA: TGTGCCAGCAGCCGCCAAGGGGGGGGATACTCCTACACTGAAGCTTTCTTT; CDR3 protein: CASSRQGGGYSYTEAFF
clone size: many; D gene: .; V gene: TRBV6-1; J gene: TRBJ2-7; CDR3 DNA: TGTGCCAGCAGTCACCGGGACTCAAGCTCCTACGAGCAGTACTTC; CDR3 protein: CASSHRDSSSYEQYF
clone size: .; D gene: TRBD1; V gene: TRBV6-1; J gene: TRBJ1-1; CDR3 DNA: TGTGCCAGCAGTGTACAGGGGATGAACACTGAAGCTTTCTTT; CDR3 protein: CASSVQGMNTEAFF
clone size: .; D gene: .; V gene: TRBV7-9; J gene: TRBJ2-7; CDR3 DNA: TGTGCCAGCAGCCAGGACAGCGAGCAGTACTTC; CDR3 protein: CASSQDSEQYF
clone size: few; D gene: .; V gene: TRBV7-9; J gene: TRBJ1-4; CDR3 DNA: TGTGCCAGCAGCCCCGACCAGGGGAGGAATGAAAAACTGTTTTTT; CDR3 protein: CASSPDQGRNEKLFF
clone size: many; D gene: .; V gene: TRBV20-1; J gene: TRBJ2-2; CDR3 DNA: TGCAGTGCTAGAGGCCAGCGGTGGTCCGGGGAGCTGTTTTTT; CDR3 protein: CSARGQRWSGELFF
clone size: .; D gene: TRBD1; V gene: TRBV20-1; J gene: TRBJ2-7; CDR3 DNA: TGCAGTGCTAGCCACCGGGACAGCTTCAACTACGAGCAGTACTTC; CDR3 protein: CSASHRDSFNYEQYF
clone size: many; D gene: TRBD1; V gene: TRBV5-1; J gene: TRBJ2-1; CDR3 DNA: TGCGCCAGCAGCCTCCGGGACAGGGTCCATGAGCAGTTCTTC; CDR3 protein: CASSLRDRVHEQFF
clone size: few; D gene: TRBD1; V gene: TRBV7-9; J gene: TRBJ1-6; CDR3 DNA: TGTGCCAGCAGTACAGGGGCCTCACCCCTCCACTTT; CDR3 protein: CASSTGASPLHF
clone size: .; D gene: .; V gene: TRBV7-3; J gene: TRBJ2-2; CDR3 DNA: TGTGCCAGCAGCTTCGCGGGTCGACACGGGGAGCTGTTTTTT; CDR3 protein: CASSFAGRHGELFF
clone size: many; D gene: .; V gene: TRBV13; J gene: TRBJ1-5; CDR3 DNA: TGTGCCAGCAGCCACAGGGAATTAAGGCGTCAGCCCCAGCATTTT; CDR3 protein: CASSHRELRRQPQHF
clone size: many; D gene: .; V gene: TRBV2; J gene: TRBJ2-6; CDR3 DNA: TGTGCCAGCAGTGAACAGGGGACCTCTCTGGGGGCCAACGTCCTGACTTTC; CDR3 protein: CASSEQGTSLGANVLTF
clone size: few; D gene: .; V gene: TRBV20-1; J gene: TRBJ2-1; CDR3 DNA: TGCAGTGCTAGAGATCAAGGGGGAGGTTACAATGAGCAGTTCTTC; CDR3 protein: CSARDQGGGYNEQFF
clone size: many; D gene: TRBD1; V gene: TRBV30; J gene: TRBJ1-1; CDR3 DNA: TGTGCCTGGGAGACAGGGATGAACACTGAAGCTTTCTTT; CDR3 protein: CAWETGMNTEAFF